Shown below are 14 T cell receptor beta chains from a single sample sequenced in a study of shared clonotypes between healthy human individuals. Clones were sequenced by immunoSEQ multiplex PCR, and TCRdb holds only the in-frame ones, with some missing. The sample yields 2 million to 2.5 million clones, 80% to 95% seen once. Input material: naive CD4+ T cells from PBMCs. Subset indicated: CD45RA+ positively selected. The receptors stem from a man in his late teens or twenties in good health. Some clones in this sample may be carry-over from other donors' samples.

The V and J genes are TRBV5-1 and TRBJ2-6; no definite D call. V shed 3 bases and J shed 2 bases, with 12 bases lying between them. Germline assignment: CDR1 SGHRS and CDR2 YFSETQ. This CDR3 has 16 amino acids. The CDR3 here is CASSSPVSPGANVLTF. CDR3 nucleotide sequence: TGCGCCAGCAGCTCCCCCGTCTCTCCTGGGGCCAACGTCCTGACTTTC.

The chain recombines TRBV7-9 with TRBJ1-6; no reliable D call. V shed 2 bases and J shed 7 bases, with 9 bases lying between them. The CDR3 covers 14 residues. Germline V CDR1 and CDR2: SEHNR, FQNEAQ (reference sequence). CDR3 protein: CASSLTGLNSPLHF. CDR3 DNA: TGTGCCAGCAGCTTAACCGGATTAAATTCACCCCTCCACTTT.

The V gene is TRBV29-1, the J gene TRBJ2-5; D is perhaps TRBD1 (5 bases). Germline assignment: CDR1 SQVTM and CDR2 ANQGSEA. The CDR3 sequence is 12 residues long. V gave up 6 bases and J gave up 5 bases, with 13 bases separating them. Written as DNA, the CDR3 is TGCAGCGTCGAGGTGGGGCGTGAGACCCAGTACTTC. Its protein is CSVEVGRETQYF.

The rearrangement links TRBV9 to TRBJ1-2, with unresolved D. This CDR3 region has 12 residues. The germline gives CDR1 SGDLS, CDR2 YYNGEE. Trimming cost V 2 bases and J 7 bases, with 9 bases left between them. The CDR3: CASSVRGAGYTF. The CDR3, as DNA: TGTGCCAGCAGCGTCCGAGGAGCTGGCTACACCTTC.

The chain combines TRBV7-8 with TRBJ2-7; 13 bases are shared with TRBD2. Germline assignment: CDR1 SGHVS and CDR2 FQNEAQ. V lost 5 bases to trimming and J lost 5 bases; unmatched junction nucleotides: 6. The CDR3 is 15 amino acids. In DNA form, the CDR3 reads TGTGCCAGCAGCACGACTAGCGGGAGGTCCCACGAGCAGTACTTC. Protein: CASSTTSGRSHEQYF.

The chain employs TRBV7-9 and TRBJ1-2, with 7 bases that match TRBD1. The CDR3 length is 13 residues. Germline V lookup: CDR1 SEHNR, CDR2 FQNEAQ (reference sequence). The trim removed 4 bases at V and 13 bases at J, leaving 12 bases unmatched. CDR3 residues: CASSSPGTVDGTF. In DNA form, the CDR3 reads TGTGCCAGCAGCTCCCCTGGGACAGTGGACGGCACCTTC.

The chain links TRBV28 to TRBJ2-3; tentatively, D is TRBD2 (6 bases). The CDR3 runs 14 residues. The germline V gene has CDR1 MDHEN and CDR2 SYDVKM. V lost 8 bases and J 5 bases, leaving 17 bases between the germline ends. CDR3 coding DNA: TGTGCCAGCCAGTCCCCGGGGGAGCAAGATACGCAGTATTTT. It yields the protein CASQSPGEQDTQYF. Based on the CDR3 plus reference TRBV28 and TRBJ2-3, the full variable domain is DVKVTQSSRYLVKRTGEKVFLECVQDMDHENMFWYRQDPGLGLRLIYFSYDVKMKEKGDIPEGYSVSREKKERFSLILESASTNQTSMYLCASQSPGEQDTQYFGPGTRLTVL.

This chain joins TRBV9 and TRBJ1-2; D uncertain. The CDR3 totals 14 residues. Trimming cost V 0 bases and J 4 bases, with 10 bases left between them. In germline, CDR1 is SGDLS, CDR2 YYNGEE. Here the CDR3 reads CASSVEVGGYGYTF. The CDR3 DNA sequence: TGTGCCAGCAGCGTAGAGGTGGGCGGCTATGGCTACACCTTC.

The V and J genes are TRBV5-1 and TRBJ2-1, with TRBD1 matching 7 bases. The CDR3 contains 14 residues. Germline loops: CDR1 SGHRS, CDR2 YFSETQ. Trimming at V came to 7 bases and at J to 0 bases, leaving 4 bases not matched to a gene. The DNA for the CDR3 is TGCGCCAGCTACCGGGACAGCTCCTACAATGAGCAGTTCTTC. It codes for CASYRDSSYNEQFF.

CDR3 loop: CASSLVGLAVTGELFF. The CDR3 nucleotides read TGTGCCAGCAGCTTAGTAGGGCTAGCGGTCACCGGGGAGCTGTTTTTT. The J gene is TRBJ2-2, the V gene TRBV11-2, with 7 bases identical to TRBD2. V gave up 1 base and J gave up 4 bases; unmatched junction bases: 6. The length of the CDR3 is 16 residues. The germline V gene encodes CDR1 SGHAT and CDR2 FQNNGV.

The chain is built from TRBV5-1 and TRBJ2-5, with D tentatively TRBD1 (6 bases). Between the trimmed V and J ends, which lost 0 bases and 1 base, there was a span of 10 bases. This CDR3 has 15 residues. The germline gives CDR1 SGHRS, CDR2 YFSETQ. CDR3 in amino acids: CASSLEWTAQETQYF. CDR3 in DNA: TGCGCCAGCAGCTTGGAATGGACAGCCCAAGAGACCCAGTACTTC.

The chain recombines TRBV6-5 with TRBJ2-1, with TRBD2 as a possible D gene (6 bases). The CDR3 has 13 residues. V gave up 5 bases and J gave up 4 bases, with 9 bases separating them. The germline gives CDR1 MNHEY, CDR2 SVGAGI. The CDR3 DNA sequence: TGTGCCAGCAGTAGGGGACTTTACAATGAGCAGTTCTTC. Protein product: CASSRGLYNEQFF.

The chain employs TRBV5-1 and TRBJ1-2, with D possibly matching TRBD1 (5 bases). Per the germline V gene, CDR1 is SGHRS and CDR2 is YFSETQ. The V end lost 4 bases, the J end lost 4 bases, and 17 bases lay between the germline ends. CDR3 length equals 15 residues. This chain's CDR3 is CASSPWGREVYGYTF. The CDR3 nucleotides are TGCGCCAGCAGCCCCTGGGGCAGGGAGGTCTATGGCTACACCTTC. The variable domain in full, with the rest retrieved from reference TRBV5-1 and TRBJ1-2, is KAGVTQTPRYLIKTRGQQVTLSCSPISGHRSVSWYQQTPGQGLQFLFEYFSETQRNKGNFPGRFSGRQFSNSRSEMNVSTLELGDSALYLCASSPWGREVYGYTFGSGTRLTVV.

The genes are TRBV28 and TRBJ1-2; TRBD1 matches 8 bases. Germline values: CDR1 MDHEN, CDR2 SYDVKM. This CDR3 is 13 amino acids long. J lost 7 bases, V lost 2 bases, and 3 bases had no gene match. The CDR3 is CASSLRTGRGYTF. The CDR3 bases are TGTGCCAGCAGTTTACGGACAGGGCGTGGCTACACCTTC.